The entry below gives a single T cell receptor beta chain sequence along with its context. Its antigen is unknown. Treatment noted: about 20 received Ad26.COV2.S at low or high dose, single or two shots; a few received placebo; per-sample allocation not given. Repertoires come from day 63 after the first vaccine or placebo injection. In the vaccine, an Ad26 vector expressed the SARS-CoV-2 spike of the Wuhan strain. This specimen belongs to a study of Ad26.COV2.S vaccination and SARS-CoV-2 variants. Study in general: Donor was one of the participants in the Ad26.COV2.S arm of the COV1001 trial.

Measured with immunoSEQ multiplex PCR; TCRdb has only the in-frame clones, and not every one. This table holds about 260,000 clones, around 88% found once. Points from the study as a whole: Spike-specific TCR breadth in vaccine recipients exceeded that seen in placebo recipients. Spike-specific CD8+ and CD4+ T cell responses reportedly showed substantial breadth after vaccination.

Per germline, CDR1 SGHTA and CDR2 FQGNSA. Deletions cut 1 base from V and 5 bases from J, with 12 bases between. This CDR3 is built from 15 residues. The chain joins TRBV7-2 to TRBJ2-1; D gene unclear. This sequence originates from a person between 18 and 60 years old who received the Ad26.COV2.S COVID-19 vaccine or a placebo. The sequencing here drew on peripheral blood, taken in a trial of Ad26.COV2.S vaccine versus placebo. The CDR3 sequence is CASSLVTVSNNEQFF. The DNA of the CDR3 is TGTGCCAGCAGCTTAGTGACGGTGTCGAACAATGAGCAGTTCTTC.